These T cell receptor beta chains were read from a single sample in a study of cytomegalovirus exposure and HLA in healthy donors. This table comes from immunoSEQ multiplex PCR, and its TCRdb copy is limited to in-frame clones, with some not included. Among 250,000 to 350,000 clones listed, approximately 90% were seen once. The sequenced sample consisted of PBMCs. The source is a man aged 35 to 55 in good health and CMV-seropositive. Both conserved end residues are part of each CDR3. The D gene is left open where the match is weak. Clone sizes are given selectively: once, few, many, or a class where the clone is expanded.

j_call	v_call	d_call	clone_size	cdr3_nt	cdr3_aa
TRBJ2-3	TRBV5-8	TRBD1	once	TGTGCCAGCAGCTTGTTAGGTGAGGGGGCGAGAGCAGATACGCAGTATTTT	CASSLLGEGARADTQYF
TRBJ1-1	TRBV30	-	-	TGTGCCTGGAGTTTCAATCACGGCGGGGTCACTGAAGCTTTCTTT	CAWSFNHGGVTEAFF
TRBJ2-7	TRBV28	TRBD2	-	TGTGCCAGCAGTTTATTGCGGGAGACGCCTGGGGAGCAGTACTTC	CASSLLRETPGEQYF
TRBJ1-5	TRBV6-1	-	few	TGTGCCAGCAGTGAATCGCGGGGGAGGGTTCAGCCCCAGCATTTT	CASSESRGRVQPQHF
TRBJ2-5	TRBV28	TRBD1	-	TGTGCCAGCAGTTTCTCGGGACAGCAAGAGACCCAGTACTTC	CASSFSGQQETQYF
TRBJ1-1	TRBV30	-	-	TGTGCCTGGAGTCGCGGGACTGAAGCTTTCTTT	CAWSRGTEAFF
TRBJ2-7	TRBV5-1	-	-	TGCGCCAGCAGCTTGTCGGGCTACGAGCAGTACTTC	CASSLSGYEQYF
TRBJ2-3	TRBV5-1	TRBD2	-	TGCGCCAGCCGCGGGACTAGCGGGACTGATACGCAGTATTTT	CASRGTSGTDTQYF
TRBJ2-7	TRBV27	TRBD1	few	TGTGCCAGCAGTACAACCCGGACAGGGAACAACGAGCAGTACTTC	CASSTTRTGNNEQYF
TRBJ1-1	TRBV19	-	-	TGTGCCAGTAGTACCGCAGGGTCGCGGAACACTGAAGCTTTCTTT	CASSTAGSRNTEAFF
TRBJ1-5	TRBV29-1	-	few	TGCAGCGTTGCCTGGGGGGGACAGCCCCAGCATTTT	CSVAWGGQPQHF
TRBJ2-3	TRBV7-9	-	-	TGTGCCAGCAGCTCCGGTGGGAGTAGCACAGATACGCAGTATTTT	CASSSGGSSTDTQYF
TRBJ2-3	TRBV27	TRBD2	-	TGTGCCAGCAGACACCCCTTTAATGGCGGGAGAGGGGCAGATACGCAGTATTTT	CASRHPFNGGRGADTQYF
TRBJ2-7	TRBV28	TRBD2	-	TGTGCCAGCAGTTTACGGGGGACTAGCGGGACCTACGAGCAGTACTTC	CASSLRGTSGTYEQYF
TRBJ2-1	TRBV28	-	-	TGTGCCAGCAGTTCGAGGTTGTCAAGCAATGAGCAGTTCTTC	CASSSRLSSNEQFF
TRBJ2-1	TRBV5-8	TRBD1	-	TGTGCCAGCAGCTTAAGCGACAGGGCCTGGGGAGAGCAGTTCTTC	CASSLSDRAWGEQFF
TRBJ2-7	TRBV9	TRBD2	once	TGTGCCAGCAGCGTAAGGAGCCGTGCGGGAGCCTACGAGCAGTACTTC	CASSVRSRAGAYEQYF
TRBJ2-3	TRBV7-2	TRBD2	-	TGTGCCAGCAGCTTCCGACTAGCGGGAGTTGGCGATACGCAGTATTTT	CASSFRLAGVGDTQYF
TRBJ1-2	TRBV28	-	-	TGTGCCAGCAGTCCCGTTGGGGGGGAAACCTATGGCTACACCTTC	CASSPVGGETYGYTF
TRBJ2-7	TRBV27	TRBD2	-	TGTGCCAGCAGACCCAGGTATGAGCGGGAGTACGAGCAGTACTTC	CASRPRYEREYEQYF
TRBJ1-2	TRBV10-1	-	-	TGCGCCAGCAGTGAGTCTGTTACAGATTATGGCTACACCTTC	CASSESVTDYGYTF
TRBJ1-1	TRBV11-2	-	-	TGTGCCAGCAGCTGGGGGGGTGGCACTGAAGCTTTCTTT	CASSWGGGTEAFF
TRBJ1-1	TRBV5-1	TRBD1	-	TGCGCCAGCAGCGTGGGACAGGGGGGCACTGAAGCTTTCTTT	CASSVGQGGTEAFF
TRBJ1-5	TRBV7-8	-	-	TGTGCCAGCAGCTTGTCCGGGGAGCGCAATCAGCCCCAGCATTTT	CASSLSGERNQPQHF
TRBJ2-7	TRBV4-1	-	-	TGCGCCAGCAGCCAAACGGACGGGAGCTCCTACGAGCAGTACTTC	CASSQTDGSSYEQYF
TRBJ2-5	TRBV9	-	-	TGTGCCAGCAGCGTAGGGCAGGGCTTACAAGAGACCCAGTACTTC	CASSVGQGLQETQYF
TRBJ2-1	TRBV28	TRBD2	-	TGTGCCAGCAGCCGAGGGACTAGCGGGAGTTATGAGCAGTTCTTC	CASSRGTSGSYEQFF
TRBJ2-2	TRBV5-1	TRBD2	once	TGCGCCAGCAGCTTGGCTAGCGGGAGCGCGAACACCGGGGAGCTGTTTTTT	CASSLASGSANTGELFF
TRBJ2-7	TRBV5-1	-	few	TGCGCCAGCAGCTTGACACAGGGCTACGAGCAGTACTTC	CASSLTQGYEQYF
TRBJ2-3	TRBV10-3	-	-	TGTGCCATCAGTGAGACGGGCGGCGGGTGGAGCACAGATACGCAGTATTTT	CAISETGGGWSTDTQYF
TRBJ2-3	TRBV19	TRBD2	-	TGTGCCAGTAGTCAGACTAGCGGGAGTATGGATACGCAGTATTTT	CASSQTSGSMDTQYF
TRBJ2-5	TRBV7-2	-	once	TGTGCCAGCAGCTTAGAGAGGAGGTCAGCGGAGACCCAGTACTTC	CASSLERRSAETQYF
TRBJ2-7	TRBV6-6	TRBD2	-	TGTGCCAGCAGCGATGGACTAGCGACCTCCTACGAGCAGTACTTC	CASSDGLATSYEQYF
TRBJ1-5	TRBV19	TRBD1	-	TGTGCCAGTAGTATAGTTCCAGGGGGCAGCAATCAGCCCCAGCATTTT	CASSIVPGGSNQPQHF
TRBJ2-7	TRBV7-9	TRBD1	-	TGTGCCAGCAGCCGAGAAGGGACAGGGGGCGGCGAGCAGTACTTC	CASSREGTGGGEQYF
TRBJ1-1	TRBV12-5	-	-	TGTGCTAGTGCCTCCCCGGGACACTCCTGGAACACTGAAGCTTTCTTT	CASASPGHSWNTEAFF